The T cell receptor (beta chain) under discussion was sequenced for a study of identical twins. The CDR3 covers 16 residues. Germline CDR1 reads SGHRS; CDR2 reads YFSETQ. V shed 6 bases and J shed 3 bases, with 21 bases lying between them. This clonotype was seen a handful of times. The antigen is not known. Broader study findings: The more abundant beta clonotypes in cord blood had fewer insertions, and memory repertoires did not show this.

Template switching supplied a universal primer site; unique molecular identifiers were carried on the cDNA. TCRdb used MiXCR to reprocess the 5' RACE reads, holding one entry per CDR3 protein. The profile shows 600,000 to 700,000 distinct CDR3 sequences, approximately 22% of them singletons. These data were also filed under a second study, of T cells expressing NK-cell markers. Per that paper: All TCR beta repertoires analysed originated from sorted CD3+CD56+NKG2C+, CD3+CD56+NKG2C- and CD3+CD56-NKG2C+ T cells. Once again these clonotypes came out on top in the CD3+CD56-NKG2C+ fraction of several donors.

The J gene is TRBJ1-1, the V gene TRBV5-1; D is possibly TRBD1 (6 bases). This sequence originates from a woman aged 18-29 years in good health. The sample taken for sequencing was PBMCs. CDR3 amino acids: CASTEGYTGRDTEAFF. The CDR3 nucleotides are TGCGCCAGCACCGAGGGGTATACAGGGAGGGACACTGAAGCTTTCTTT.